This TCR beta chain is from a study of T cell changes during pregnancy in multiple sclerosis. This CDR3 has 12 residues. V lost 3 bases and J lost 5; bases outside the gene matches: 0. The V gene's germline CDR1 is SGDLS and CDR2 YYNGEE. Here immunoSEQ multiplex PCR was the method, and the copy in TCRdb shows in-frame clones only, minus some. The data hold around 80,000 clones, with around 92% observed a single time. This sequence joins TRBV9 and TRBJ2-5; 8 positions agree with TRBD2. The sequencing here drew on peripheral blood, taken before pregnancy. This TCR was recovered from a female donor with multiple sclerosis, enrolled in a pregnancy study. The CDR3 sequence is CASSGGGETQYF. The DNA for the CDR3 is TGTGCCAGCAGCGGCGGGGGGGAGACCCAGTACTTC.